Following are 26 T cell receptor beta chains from one sample sequenced in a study of regulatory T cells in long-lasting Graves disease. Regarding time point: newly diagnosed GD, antithyroid drugs for less than 3 months. Researchers made the TCR library from RNA that was extracted from PBMCs. For TCR beta, libraries came from iRepertoire HTBI primers and Arm-PCR of CDR3 regions. From the multiplex PCR reads, TCRdb called clonotypes with MiXCR, one entry per CDR3 protein. The sample shows about 440,000 distinct CDR3 sequences, roughly 17% of them seen only once. This same sample was also taken into another study, of T cells in Graves' hyperthyroidism and ophthalmopathy.

The sequenced sample was peripheral blood mononuclear cells (PBMCs), obtained at new diagnosis, from a patient treated with antithyroid drugs. Receptors originate from a woman in her 30s with Graves disease.

This clonotype has just a few counts. The chain joins TRBV27 to TRBJ1-6; D gene unclear. This CDR3 region has 14 residues. V was trimmed by 3 bases and J by 3 bases, leaving 6 bases between them. In germline, CDR1 is MNHEY, CDR2 SMNVEV (reference sequence). CDR3 nucleotide sequence: TGTGCCAGCAGTTTTGGCAGCTATAATTCACCCCTCCACTTT. Its protein product is CASSFGSYNSPLHF.

This clonotype was observed many times. The J gene is TRBJ2-5, the V gene TRBV11-2, with TRBD1 matching over 8 bases. The CDR3 spans 15 residues. Per the germline V gene, CDR1 is SGHAT and CDR2 is FQNNGV. V lost 1 base to trimming and J lost 5 bases; unmatched junction nucleotides: 6. In nucleotides, the CDR3 is TGTGCCAGCAGCTTAGGACAGGGGAAGGGGGAGACCCAGTACTTC. It codes for CASSLGQGKGETQYF.

This clonotype was seen many times. The chain carries TRBV6-5 and TRBJ1-1, with 8 bases identical to TRBD1. Trimming cost V 4 bases and J 4 bases; bases outside gene matches: 2. CDR3 length: 13 amino acids. Germline values: CDR1 MNHEY, CDR2 SVGAGI. CDR3 region: CASSSGTGTEAFF. The CDR3 DNA follows: TGTGCCAGCAGTTCCGGGACAGGCACTGAAGCTTTCTTT.

This clonotype appeared many times. The chain links TRBV7-2 to TRBJ2-6; D is unclear. This CDR3 region has 12 residues. Germline values: CDR1 SGHTA, CDR2 FQGNSA. Trimming stripped 4 bases from V and 10 bases from J, with 8 bases between. Here the CDR3 reads CASSSFRNVLTF. The CDR3 DNA sequence: TGTGCCAGCAGCTCGTTCCGGAACGTCCTGACTTTC.

The chain links TRBV9 to TRBJ2-7, with TRBD1 matching over 9 bases. Germline values: CDR1 SGDLS, CDR2 YYNGEE. There are 15 residues in the CDR3. The J segment lost 4 bases and the V segment lost 4 bases, leaving 9 bases of the junction unmatched. DNA of the CDR3: TGTGCCAGCAGCCCCTGGGGGACAGGGACTTACGAGCAGTACTTC. Its protein is CASSPWGTGTYEQYF.

The CDR3 loop is CSARPNRGLVRRDTQYF. DNA for the CDR3: TGCAGTGCTAGACCCAACAGGGGGCTAGTCAGGAGGGATACGCAGTATTTT. J is TRBJ2-3 and V is TRBV20-1; TRBD1 matches 9 bases. The germline CDR1 and CDR2 sequences are DFQATT and SNEGSKA (reference sequence). The V segment lost 2 bases and the J segment 6 bases; nucleotides outside the gene matches: 15. The CDR3 runs to 17 residues.

This clonotype was seen many times. The rearrangement uses TRBV15 and TRBJ2-7; 8 nucleotides match TRBD1. The CDR3 consists of 15 residues. Trimming at V came to 0 bases and at J to 4 bases, leaving 5 bases not matched to a gene. CDR1 LNHNV and CDR2 YYDKDF come from the germline V gene (reference sequence). CDR3 residues: CATSRDHQGAYEQYF. CDR3 nucleotide sequence: TGTGCCACCAGCAGAGATCATCAGGGGGCGTACGAGCAGTACTTC.

The rearrangement uses TRBV10-3 and TRBJ2-3, with D tentatively TRBD2 (5 bases). V was cut by 7 bases and J by 1 base, with 9 bases left in between. The germline gives CDR1 ENHRY, CDR2 SYGVKD. The CDR3 spans 13 residues. CDR3 nucleotide sequence: TGTGCCATCAAGCTAGCCGGCACAGATACGCAGTATTTT. This gives the protein CAIKLAGTDTQYF.

This clonotype occurred many times. V and J are TRBV5-1 and TRBJ2-1; maybe TRBD2 (6 bases). The germline V gene encodes CDR1 SGHRS and CDR2 YFSETQ. The CDR3 sequence is 16 residues long. V was shortened by 0 bases and J by 9 bases, with 19 bases between the two germline ends. This chain's CDR3 is CASSLGRGTGAFEQFF. CDR3 bases: TGCGCCAGCAGCTTGGGGAGGGGCACGGGAGCCTTTGAGCAGTTCTTC.

This clonotype was detected many times. The V call is TRBV28, the J call TRBJ1-5; D not certain. Germline CDR1 and CDR2: MDHEN and SYDVKM. Trimming removed 7 bases at V and 1 base at J, with 14 bases between. The CDR3 covers 15 residues. CDR3 loop: CASTDTAGSNQPQHF. The CDR3 DNA reads as TGTGCCAGCACCGACACAGCGGGAAGCAATCAGCCCCAGCATTTT. Looking up the rest from reference TRBV28 and TRBJ1-5 gives the full variable domain: DVKVTQSSRYLVKRTGEKVFLECVQDMDHENMFWYRQDPGLGLRLIYFSYDVKMKEKGDIPEGYSVSREKKERFSLILESASTNQTSMYLCASTDTAGSNQPQHFGDGTRLSIL.

This clonotype was observed many times. CDR3 sequence: CASSSPPTANEKLFF. In DNA, the CDR3 is TGTGCCAGCAGCTCCCCTCCGACCGCTAATGAAAAACTGTTTTTT. The gene calls are TRBV7-9 and TRBJ1-4; D not certain. Per the germline V gene, CDR1 is SEHNR and CDR2 is FQNEAQ (reference sequence). V was trimmed by 4 bases and J by 3 bases, leaving 12 bases between them. CDR3 size: 15 residues.

Note on this clonotype: This sequence may be a read error, since a much larger clone differs from it by one base. The chain recombines TRBV30 with TRBJ2-3, with 7 bases that match TRBD2. Germline values: CDR1 GTSNPN, CDR2 SVGIG (reference sequence). The CDR3 length is 14 residues. DNA for the CDR3: TGTGCCTGGAGTGTACGCGGGAGCATAGATACGCAGTATTTT. Protein sequence: CAWSVRGSIDTQYF. The full variable domain, rest sourced from reference TRBV30 and TRBJ2-3, is SQTIHQWPATLVQPVGSPLSLECTVEGTSNPNLYWYRQAAGRGLQLLFYSVGIGQISSEVPQNLSASRPQDRQFILSSKKLLLSDSGFYLCAWSVRGSIDTQYFGPGTRLTVL.

This clonotype came up many times. V gene TRBV28 combines with J gene TRBJ2-7; D not certain. This CDR3 spans 15 amino acids. V lost 0 bases and J lost 1, with 10 bases in between. Germline assignment: CDR1 MDHEN and CDR2 SYDVKM. CDR3 residues: CASSLWSRRSYEQYF. The CDR3, as DNA: TGTGCCAGCAGTTTATGGTCGCGGCGGTCCTACGAGCAGTACTTC.

This clonotype was observed at least ten times. The V call is TRBV18, the J call TRBJ2-1; no clear D gene. The V end was cut by 7 bases, the J end by 6 bases, with 10 bases between. The CDR3 sequence is 12 residues long. The germline gives CDR1 KGHSH, CDR2 LQKENI. The CDR3 nucleotides are TGTGCCAGCTTCCTGGGTCCCAATGAGCAGTTCTTC. Residues: CASFLGPNEQFF.

As for this clonotype: Since a much larger clone is just one base distant, this may be a read error. This chain uses TRBV7-8 with TRBJ2-7, with D perhaps TRBD2 (6 bases). The CDR3 contains 15 residues. The V gene lost 2 bases and the J gene lost 6 bases, with 17 bases spanning the gap. Per germline, CDR1 SGHVS and CDR2 FQNEAQ. CDR3 nucleotides: TGTGCCAGCAGCTTAATCGGGAGACCTAACGGCGAGCAGTACTTC. The encoded protein is CASSLIGRPNGEQYF.

Remarks on this clonotype: A much larger clonotype is one base distant, so this may be a read error. The rearrangement uses TRBV7-6 and TRBJ2-3; 7 bases agree with TRBD1. Germline V gene sequence: CDR1 SGHVS, CDR2 FNYEAQ. Trimming at V came to 4 bases and at J to 2 bases, leaving 12 bases not matched to a gene. The CDR3 contains 17 residues. Here the CDR3 DNA reads TGTGCCAGCAGCTCCCCTACCAGAACAGGGGTCACAGATACGCAGTATTTT. Amino acid sequence: CASSSPTRTGVTDTQYF.

V and J are TRBV7-9 and TRBJ1-2; TRBD1 aligns across 8 bases. V shed 5 bases, J shed 8 bases, and the junction held 13 bases outside the gene matches. This CDR3 is built from 15 residues. Germline CDR1 reads SEHNR; CDR2 reads FQNEAQ (reference sequence). The CDR3: CASSPIGQGVGGYTF. The DNA for the CDR3 is TGTGCCAGCAGCCCCATCGGACAGGGTGTTGGGGGCTACACCTTC.

Remarks on this clonotype: This may come from a read error, since a much larger clone is one base off. V and J are TRBV12-3 or TRBV12-4 and TRBJ2-4, with 9 bases identical to TRBD2. J lost 6 bases, V lost 6 bases, and 15 bases had no gene match. The CDR3 consists of 17 residues. The CDR3 loop reads CASSMDLGREGRNIQYF. In DNA form, the CDR3 reads TGTGCCAGCAGCATGGACCTTGGGCGGGAGGGCAGAAACATTCAGTACTTC.

The CDR3 DNA reads as TGCGCCAGCAGCTATGAGACTAGCGGTGACTACGAGCAGTACTTC. Encoded protein: CASSYETSGDYEQYF. The chain combines TRBV5-1 with TRBJ2-7; TRBD2 matches at 9 bases. The CDR3 has 15 residues. CDR1 SGHRS and CDR2 YFSETQ come from the germline V gene. V lost 3 bases, J lost 3 bases, and 7 bases stayed unmatched. Together with reference TRBV5-1 and TRBJ2-7, the CDR3 gives the full variable domain: KAGVTQTPRYLIKTRGQQVTLSCSPISGHRSVSWYQQTPGQGLQFLFEYFSETQRNKGNFPGRFSGRQFSNSRSEMNVSTLELGDSALYLCASSYETSGDYEQYFGPGTRLTVT.

This clonotype was detected ten times or more. The chain joins TRBV12-3 or TRBV12-4 to TRBJ2-1; possible D gene TRBD2, 5 bases. V gave up 3 bases and J gave up 4 bases, with 13 bases separating them. The CDR3 sequence is 15 residues long. CDR3 residues: CASSLFPAEYNEQFF. The CDR3 nucleotides are TGTGCCAGCAGTTTGTTTCCAGCGGAGTACAATGAGCAGTTCTTC.

The chain joins TRBV20-1 to TRBJ1-6, with 7 nucleotides matching TRBD1. CDR3 length: 14 amino acids. J lost 4 bases, V lost 5 bases, and 5 bases had no gene match. The germline gives CDR1 DFQATT, CDR2 SNEGSKA (reference sequence). CDR3 sequence reads: CSALTGQYNSPLHF. The CDR3 DNA reads as TGCAGTGCTCTGACGGGACAGTATAATTCACCCCTCCACTTT.

J is TRBJ2-1 and V is TRBV5-8; no definite D call. Trimming shortened V by 0 bases and J by 4 bases, and 23 bases separated the two germline ends. The CDR3 runs to 19 residues. Germline CDR1 is SGHTS and CDR2 is YDEGEE. The CDR3 sequence: CASSLVKGSGLWGYNEQFF. The CDR3 nucleotides read TGTGCCAGCAGCTTGGTTAAGGGTTCGGGTCTCTGGGGATACAATGAGCAGTTCTTC.

In this sample, this clonotype turned up many times. The DNA for the CDR3 is TGTGCCAGCAGTTTATCGGTACAGGGCTATGGCTACACCTTC. It translates to CASSLSVQGYGYTF. The chain joins TRBV27 to TRBJ1-2, with D possibly being TRBD1 (6 bases). Per the germline V gene, CDR1 is MNHEY and CDR2 is SMNVEV (reference sequence). The CDR3 has 14 amino acids. Trimming stripped 0 bases from V and 4 bases from J, with 9 bases between.

This clonotype has at least ten counts. The chain recombines TRBV27 with TRBJ1-2; D not resolved. Germline assignment: CDR1 MNHEY and CDR2 SMNVEV (reference sequence). The V and J ends lost 5 bases and 0 bases respectively, with 7 bases between them. The CDR3 loop spans 13 amino acids. CDR3 in amino acids: CASSRLSNYGYTF. The CDR3 DNA reads TGTGCCAGCAGTCGTCTCTCTAACTATGGCTACACCTTC.

This clonotype was seen many times. This chain connects TRBV6-2 or TRBV6-3 to TRBJ1-5; D not certain. CDR3 size: 14 residues. Germline V gene lookup returns CDR1 MNHEY and CDR2 SVGEGT. V lost 4 bases and J 6 bases, leaving 13 bases between the germline ends. CDR3 nucleotides: TGTGCCAGCAGTTTCCAGGACCGGGGTCAGCCCCAGCATTTT. Residues: CASSFQDRGQPQHF.

This clonotype was seen repeatedly, ten times or more. The chain combines TRBV28 with TRBJ1-2; no clear D gene. This CDR3 is 14 amino acids long. V lost 10 bases to trimming and J lost 8 bases, with 23 bases between them. The V gene's germline CDR1 is MDHEN and CDR2 SYDVKM. CDR3 in amino acids: CATRRGTSIVGYTF. CDR3 DNA: TGTGCCACCCGCCGGGGAACTAGCATAGTGGGCTACACCTTC.